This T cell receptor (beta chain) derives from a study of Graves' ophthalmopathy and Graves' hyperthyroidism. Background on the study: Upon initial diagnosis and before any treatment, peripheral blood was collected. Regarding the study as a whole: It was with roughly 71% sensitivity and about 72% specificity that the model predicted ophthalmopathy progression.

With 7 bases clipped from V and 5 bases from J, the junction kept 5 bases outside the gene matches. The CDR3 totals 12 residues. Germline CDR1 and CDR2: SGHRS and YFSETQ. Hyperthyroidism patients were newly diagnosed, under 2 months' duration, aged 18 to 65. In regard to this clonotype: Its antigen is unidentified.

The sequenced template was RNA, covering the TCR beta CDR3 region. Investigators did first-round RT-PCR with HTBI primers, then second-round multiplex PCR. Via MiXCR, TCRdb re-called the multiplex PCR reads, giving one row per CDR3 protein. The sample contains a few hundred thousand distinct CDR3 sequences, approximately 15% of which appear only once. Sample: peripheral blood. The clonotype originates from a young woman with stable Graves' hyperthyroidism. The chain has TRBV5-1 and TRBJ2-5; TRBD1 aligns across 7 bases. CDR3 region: CASGTGDETQYF. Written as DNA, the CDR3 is TGCGCCAGCGGTACAGGGGACGAGACCCAGTACTTC.